The 16 T cell receptor beta chains given below trace back to one sample, sequenced in a study of CD8+CD57+ T cells in acquired aplastic anemia (dated by TCRdb to the late 2010s). Flow cytometry had shown CD8+CD57+ cell expansion in the patients selected for sequencing. TCRdb shows the sequencer as Illumina HiSeq 2000. Profiling of TCR beta VDJ combinations and CDR3 sequences used genomic DNA as the template. TCRdb handled the public reads itself, with Q25 trimming in fastp and clone calling in MiXCR, and kept productive beta chains. Identical CDR3 proteins give one entry, which carries the most common genes and DNA. Present in this sample are roughly 280,000 distinct CDR3 sequences, 45% to 65% of which were seen just once. The biggest ten clones account for 1% to 1.5% of the sample. The sample was sorted CD4+, CD8+, or CD8+CD57+ T cells (not recorded which) from PBMCs. These receptors were obtained from a human donor with aplastic anemia.

The chain carries TRBV19 and TRBJ1-5; TRBD1 might be the D (5 bases). This CDR3 is built from 14 residues. Germline CDR1 is LNHDA and CDR2 is SQIVND (reference sequence). Deletions cut 7 bases from V and 1 base from J, with 11 bases between. The CDR3, as DNA: TGTGCCAGTATCGGAACAGGCAGCAATCAGCCCCAGCATTTT. Residues: CASIGTGSNQPQHF.

For this clonotype: It is likely a read error, because the conserved phenylalanine at the end of the CDR3 is missing. Because the CDR3's place on the DNA is in doubt, the DNA is left out and the CDR3 is given as listed by TCRdb. The CDR3: CSASHLGNTI. The J gene is TRBJ1-2, the V gene TRBV20-1. Germline CDR1 reads DFQATT; CDR2 reads SNEGSKA (reference sequence). The CDR3 contains 10 residues when both ends are counted.

This clonotype was seen only a few times. The genes are TRBV20-1 and TRBJ2-7; no definite D call. The CDR3 spans 13 residues. Trimming cost V 0 bases and J 0 bases, with 6 bases left between them. The V gene's germline CDR1 is DFQATT and CDR2 SNEGSKA (reference sequence). The CDR3: CSARDPSSYEQYF. DNA of the CDR3: TGCAGTGCTAGAGACCCCAGCTCCTACGAGCAGTACTTC.

On this clonotype: The missing conserved phenylalanine or tryptophan at the end of this CDR3 makes a read error likely. Because the CDR3's place on the DNA is in doubt, the DNA is left out and the CDR3 is given as listed by TCRdb. V and J are TRBV5-5 and TRBJ1-4. CDR1 SGHKS and CDR2 YYEKEE come from the germline V gene (reference sequence). With termini counted, the CDR3 has 8 amino acids. Here the CDR3 reads CASSQEVG.

The chain is built from TRBV19 and TRBJ1-5, with D tentatively TRBD1 (6 bases). The CDR3 totals 14 residues. V was shortened by 5 bases and J by 6 bases, with 14 bases between the two germline ends. CDR1 is LNHDA, CDR2 SQIVND, per germline (reference sequence). Written as DNA, the CDR3 is TGTGCCAGTAGTTCAGGGGCTGAGAGTCAGCCCCAGCATTTT. It is translated as CASSSGAESQPQHF.

The chain employs TRBV5-1 and TRBJ2-7; perhaps TRBD1 as D (5 bases). V lost 8 bases and J lost 5, with 17 bases in between. Germline lookup yields CDR1 SGHRS and CDR2 YFSETQ. The CDR3 has 13 amino acids. In nucleotides, the CDR3 is TGCGCCAGTGGGATGGGGCCTAGGAACGAGCAGTACTTC. Encoded protein: CASGMGPRNEQYF. Supplemented by reference TRBV5-1 and TRBJ2-7, the full variable domain reads KAGVTQTPRYLIKTRGQQVTLSCSPISGHRSVSWYQQTPGQGLQFLFEYFSETQRNKGNFPGRFSGRQFSNSRSEMNVSTLELGDSALYLCASGMGPRNEQYFGPGTRLTVT.

This chain uses TRBV24-1 with TRBJ1-3; no clear D. The germline V and J ends were trimmed by 9 bases and 0 bases, with 14 bases remaining between them. The CDR3 is made up of 15 amino acids. Germline CDR1 KGHDR, CDR2 SFDVKD. The CDR3 reads CATSKGHHSGNTIYF. The CDR3 DNA follows: TGTGCCACCTCCAAAGGGCACCACTCTGGAAACACCATATATTTT.

This chain connects TRBV5-1 to TRBJ2-5, with D perhaps matching TRBD1 (5 bases). From germline, CDR1 is SGHRS and CDR2 YFSETQ. The ends were cut back, 0 bases at V and 1 base at J, with 13 bases in the middle. The length of the CDR3 is 16 residues. Here the CDR3 reads CASSLGGYQIQETQYF. The CDR3 region has the DNA TGCGCCAGCAGCTTGGGGGGCTACCAAATCCAAGAGACCCAGTACTTC.

The CDR3 DNA reads TGTGCCAGCAGCGTAGAGGGGTCAGGGAGCACCATATATTTT. Protein sequence: CASSVEGSGSTIYF. This rearrangement joins TRBV9 to TRBJ1-3; a weak D match, TRBD1 (5 bases). This CDR3 is 14 amino acids long. Germline V gives CDR1 SGDLS, CDR2 YYNGEE. Trimming removed 0 bases from V and 9 bases from J, with 13 bases in between.

This chain uses TRBV12-3 or TRBV12-4 with TRBJ2-2; D gene ambiguous. The CDR3 runs to 15 residues. V lost 6 bases and J 0 bases, leaving 11 bases between the germline ends. CDR3 nucleotides: TGTGCCAGCAGGACCAGAGAGACGAACACCGGGGAGCTGTTTTTT. Translated, it gives CASRTRETNTGELFF.

This clonotype was detected only a few times. The rearrangement joins TRBV5-1 to TRBJ2-7; D might be TRBD2 (5 bases). V lost 4 bases and J lost 6, with 11 bases in between. Looked up from germline, CDR1 is SGHRS and CDR2 is YFSETQ. The CDR3 totals 12 residues. The CDR3 nucleotides read TGCGCCAGCAGCCCGGGAAGGCGCGAGCAGTACTTC. Protein sequence: CASSPGRREQYF.

In its sample, this clonotype was seen many times. V is TRBV5-1 and J is TRBJ2-5; possibly TRBD2 for D (6 bases). From germline, CDR1 is SGHRS and CDR2 YFSETQ. This CDR3 region has 15 residues. V was cut by 3 bases and J by 2 bases, with 14 bases left in between. This CDR3 reads CASSWMTRGQETQYF. CDR3 sequence (DNA): TGCGCCAGCAGCTGGATGACTAGAGGACAAGAGACCCAGTACTTC.

The chain links TRBV7-9 to TRBJ2-1; TRBD2 aligns across 7 bases. Trimming at V came to 3 bases and at J to 10 bases, leaving 12 bases not matched to a gene. This CDR3 has 15 residues. CDR1 and CDR2 from the germline V gene are SEHNR and FQNEAQ (reference sequence). CDR3 in amino acids: CASSLEYPTSHEQFF. The CDR3 coding sequence is TGTGCCAGCAGCTTGGAGTATCCGACTAGCCACGAGCAGTTCTTC.

This clonotype was counted many times. The rearrangement uses TRBV10-3 and TRBJ1-3; D remains unclear. This CDR3 is built from 15 residues. The V and J ends lost 10 bases and 1 base respectively, with 17 bases between them. Germline lookup yields CDR1 ENHRY and CDR2 SYGVKD. The CDR3: CATRDGPNSGNTIYF. The CDR3 coding sequence is TGTGCCACCCGCGATGGGCCGAATTCTGGAAACACCATATATTTT.

This clonotype showed up many times. A much larger clone lies a single base off, so this may be a read error. This chain links TRBV7-8 with TRBJ1-4; no definite D call. Looked up from germline, CDR1 is SGHVS and CDR2 is FQNEAQ. The V and J ends lost 5 bases and 3 bases respectively, with 13 bases between them. The CDR3 sequence is 15 residues long. CDR3 DNA sequence: TGTGCCAGCAGCCCTCGGGTTCAACCTAATGAAAAACTGTTTTTT. Protein product: CASSPRVQPNEKLFF.

The chain carries TRBV2 and TRBJ1-5; 9 bases are a match to TRBD1. Germline trimming cut 4 bases from V and 2 bases from J; bases unmatched to any gene: 3. The germline V gene encodes CDR1 SNHLY and CDR2 FYNNEI. This CDR3 is built from 15 residues. CDR3 nucleotides: TGTGCCAGCAGTGGGGACAGGGTGGGCAATCAGCCCCAGCATTTT. Protein product: CASSGDRVGNQPQHF.